This is a list of T cell receptor beta chains from one sample in a study of blood T cell repertoires in COVID-19. Sequenced by immunoSEQ multiplex PCR; TCRdb stores in-frame clones only, minus some. The top ten clones hold under 11% of a sample with roughly 330,000 clones, just over 85% of them seen once. Sequencing was done on a sample of PBMCs or T cells enriched from blood (not recorded which). Receptor source: a woman in her late teens or twenties who had recovered from COVID-19. The CDR3 runs from the conserved cysteine through the conserved F or W. A D gene is named only where the DNA matches it firmly. Size values are once, few and many counts, or a class for expanded clones, and some rows have none.

NA,TRBV7-2,NA,TRBJ2-7,CASSSKYGRISYEQYF,TGTGCCAGCAGCTCCAAGTACGGCAGGATCTCCTACGAGCAGTACTTC
few,TRBV6-4,TRBD2,TRBJ2-2,CASSDSSASGRTGELFF,TGTGCCAGCAGTGACTCGAGTGCTAGCGGGAGAACCGGGGAGCTGTTTTTT
NA,TRBV18,NA,TRBJ2-1,CASSPPRTSSYNEQFF,TGTGCCAGCTCACCACCGAGGACAAGCTCCTACAATGAGCAGTTCTTC
once,TRBV10-3,TRBD2,TRBJ2-1,CAISESAGGGAGEQFF,TGTGCCATCAGTGAGTCAGCTGGCGGGGGGGCCGGTGAGCAGTTCTTC
NA,TRBV7-9,TRBD1,TRBJ1-4,CASSPTGVNEKLFF,TGTGCCAGCAGCCCGACAGGGGTGAATGAAAAACTGTTTTTT
NA,TRBV11-3,NA,TRBJ2-5,CASSSGGYGGETQYF,TGTGCCAGCAGTTCTGGGGGCTACGGCGGGGAGACCCAGTACTTC
NA,TRBV29-1,NA,TRBJ1-1,CSVEDIGDSEAFF,TGCAGCGTTGAAGATATAGGGGACTCTGAAGCTTTCTTT
NA,TRBV7-9,TRBD1,TRBJ1-2,CASSLMGQALYGYTF,TGTGCCAGCAGCTTAATGGGACAGGCGCTTTATGGCTACACCTTC
few,TRBV5-4,NA,TRBJ2-3,CASSFSGTDTQYF,TGTGCCAGCAGCTTCTCCGGGACAGATACGCAGTATTTT
NA,TRBV9,TRBD2,TRBJ2-1,CASSVLAGGPNEQFF,TGTGCCAGCAGCGTACTAGCGGGGGGGCCAAATGAGCAGTTCTTC
NA,TRBV5-6,NA,TRBJ1-2,CASSSRDYGYTF,TGTGCCAGCAGCTCCAGGGACTATGGCTACACCTTC
few,TRBV4-1,TRBD1,TRBJ1-1,CASSAATGVGTEAFF,TGCGCCAGCAGCGCCGCGACAGGGGTTGGAACTGAAGCTTTCTTT
NA,TRBV28,TRBD1,TRBJ1-4,CASSTTGAEEKLFF,TGTGCCAGCAGCACGACAGGGGCTGAGGAAAAACTGTTTTTT
NA,TRBV2,NA,TRBJ1-4,CASSLNEKLFF,TGTGCCAGCAGCCTGAATGAAAAACTGTTTTTT
NA,TRBV10-3,NA,TRBJ1-1,CAISSGEGRVTEAFF,TGTGCCATCAGTTCTGGGGAGGGGCGCGTCACTGAAGCTTTCTTT
NA,TRBV5-4,TRBD2,TRBJ2-5,CASSLARLAGQETQYF,TGTGCCAGCAGCTTGGCCCGACTAGCGGGGCAAGAGACCCAGTACTTC
NA,TRBV5-6,TRBD1,TRBJ2-7,CASSIGTVYEQYF,TGTGCCAGCAGCATCGGGACAGTCTACGAGCAGTACTTC
NA,TRBV4-1,TRBD2,TRBJ2-3,CASSQAPAGGPDTQYF,TGCGCCAGCAGCCAAGCCCCAGCGGGGGGGCCAGATACGCAGTATTTT
NA,TRBV28,TRBD2,TRBJ2-7,CASSTEVRAGDINEQYF,TGTGCCAGCAGTACCGAAGTGAGAGCGGGGGACATCAACGAGCAGTACTTC
once,TRBV28,TRBD1,TRBJ1-2,CASSVQGASNYGYTF,TGTGCCAGCAGTGTACAGGGGGCCTCCAACTATGGCTACACCTTC
once,TRBV5-1,TRBD1,TRBJ1-5,CASSLGQGGTQPQHF,TGCGCCAGCAGCTTGGGGCAGGGGGGCACTCAGCCCCAGCATTTT
NA,TRBV5-6,NA,TRBJ1-2,CASSRPSGGAVGYTF,TGTGCCAGCAGCCGGCCTTCGGGGGGGGCTGTTGGCTACACCTTC
NA,TRBV2,NA,TRBJ2-7,CARGGESSYEQYF,TGTGCCAGAGGCGGGGAAAGTTCCTACGAGCAGTACTTC